Listed here is a single T cell receptor beta chain. No antigen is known for it. It has no much larger one-base neighbor in the sample; base qualities were not kept. TCRbeta CDR3 regions were amplified from genomic DNA using the immunoSEQ Assay, a bias-controlled multiplex PCR. As for the original processing: The number of nucleated cells in each sample was estimated by amplification of reference gene primers within the assay. To quantify the absolute abundance of each unique TCRbeta CDR3 rearrangement, sequence reads were collapsed and filtered. For each sample, productive Simpson clonality was calculated by taking the square root of Simpson's diversity index across productive rearrangements. In TCRdb, the immuneACCESS table is reduced to in-frame sequences with V and J assigned. These tables do not hold every clone; where another copy was compared, an unresolved V gene accounts for under half, and the others remain unexplained. The DNA was the basis for D and trimming; V, J and clone size are from that table. In all, the sample holds approximately 88,000 clones, and 78% of those were seen once. Over 5.5% of the sample lies in the top ten.

One collaborating source in Seattle enrolled patients during active infection and followed them longitudinally through the course of disease. The collaborating institutions used their own protocols to collect whole blood in K2EDTA tubes. For TCRbeta analysis, collaborator samples were shipped as frozen whole blood, as isolated PBMCs, or as DNA extracted from either sample type. The CDR3 runs 17 amino acids, cysteine and phenylalanine included. Only the CDR3 part of the read is kept: 51 bases, read in frame from the first base. The CDR1 and CDR2 encoded by the germline V gene (reference sequence) are SGHNT and YYREEE. The V end gives up 4 bases and the J end 0 bases, leaving 11 bases in the junction not matched to a gene. These data come from a study of blood T cell repertoires in COVID-19 (dated by TCRdb to 2019 to 2021). For the study in its entirety: The collaborator samples originated in the United States, Italy and Spain and spanned the acute and convalescent phases of COVID-19. Sample metadata almost always included a de-identified subject ID, COVID-19 status, age in years and sex. Deeply sampled blood TCRbeta repertoires from subjects exposed to, actively infected with, or recovered from COVID-19 were included in the dataset. HLA class I and class II types, where available, came from metadata supplied by the sample provider rather than from assay-based typing. The samples were drawn from the first 160 participants of the ongoing ImmuneRACE study and from 1,254 subjects provided by 6 global collaborators. The repertoires were released in a freely available public database meant as a resource for research on the immune response to SARS-CoV-2. The prospective study material was composed of cDNA or gDNA derived from T cells, B-cell-depleted T cells, or PBMCs.

Study-wide findings and limitations: The amount of clinical and demographic metadata varied by source and participant and was provided uncurated.

The sequence links TRBV5-4 to TRBJ2-3; 7 junctional bases match TRBD2. Sequenced material: peripheral blood. This clonotype originated in a man aged 65 to 85 with COVID-19, enrolled during active disease. The base sequence is TGTGCCAGCAGCCCCCCGGAGGGAGGGTCTAGCACAGATACGCAGTATTTT. Its translation reads: CASSPPEGGSSTDTQYF.